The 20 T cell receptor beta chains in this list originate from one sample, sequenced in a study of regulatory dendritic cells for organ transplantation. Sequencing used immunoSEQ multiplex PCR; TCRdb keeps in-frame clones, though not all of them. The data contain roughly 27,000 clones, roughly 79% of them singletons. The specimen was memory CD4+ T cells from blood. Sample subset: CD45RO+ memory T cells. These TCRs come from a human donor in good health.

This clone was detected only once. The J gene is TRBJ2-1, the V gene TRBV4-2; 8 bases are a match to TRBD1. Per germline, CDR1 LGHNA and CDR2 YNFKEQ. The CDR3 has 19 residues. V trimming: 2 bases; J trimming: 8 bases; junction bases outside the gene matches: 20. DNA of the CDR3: TGTGCCAGCAGCCAATCACTAGACCTTGGACAGGGCCCTCGGGATGAGCAGTTCTTC. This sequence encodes CASSQSLDLGQGPRDEQFF.

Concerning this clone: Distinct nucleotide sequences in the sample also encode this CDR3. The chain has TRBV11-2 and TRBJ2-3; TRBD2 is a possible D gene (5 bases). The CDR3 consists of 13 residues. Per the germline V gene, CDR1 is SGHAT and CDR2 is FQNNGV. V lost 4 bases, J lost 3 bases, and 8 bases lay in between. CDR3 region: CASSSTSTDTQYF. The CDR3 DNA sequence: TGTGCCAGCAGCTCTACTAGTACAGATACGCAGTATTTT. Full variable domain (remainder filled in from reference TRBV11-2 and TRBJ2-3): EAGVAQSPRYKIIEKRQSVAFWCNPISGHATLYWYQQILGQGPKLLIQFQNNGVVDDSQLPKDRFSAERLKGVDSTLKIQPAKLEDSAVYLCASSSTSTDTQYFGPGTRLTVL.

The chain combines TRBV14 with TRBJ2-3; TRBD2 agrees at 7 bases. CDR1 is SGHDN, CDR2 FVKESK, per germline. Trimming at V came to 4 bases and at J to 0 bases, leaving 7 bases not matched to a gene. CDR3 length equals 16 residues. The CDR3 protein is CASSLGLAVSTDTQYF. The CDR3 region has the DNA TGTGCCAGCAGCCTGGGGCTAGCGGTAAGCACAGATACGCAGTATTTT.

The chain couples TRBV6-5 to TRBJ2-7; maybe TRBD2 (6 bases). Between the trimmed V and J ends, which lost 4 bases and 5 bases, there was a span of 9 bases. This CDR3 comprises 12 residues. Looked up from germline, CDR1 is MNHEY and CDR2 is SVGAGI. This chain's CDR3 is CASSSGGNEQYF. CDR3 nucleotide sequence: TGTGCCAGCAGTTCTGGGGGGAACGAGCAGTACTTC.

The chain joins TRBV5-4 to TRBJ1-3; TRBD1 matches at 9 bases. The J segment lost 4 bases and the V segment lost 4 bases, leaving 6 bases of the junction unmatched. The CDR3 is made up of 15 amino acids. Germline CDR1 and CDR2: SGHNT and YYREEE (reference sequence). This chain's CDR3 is CASSPHTGGGNTIYF. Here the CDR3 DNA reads TGTGCCAGCAGCCCACACACAGGGGGCGGAAACACCATATATTTT.

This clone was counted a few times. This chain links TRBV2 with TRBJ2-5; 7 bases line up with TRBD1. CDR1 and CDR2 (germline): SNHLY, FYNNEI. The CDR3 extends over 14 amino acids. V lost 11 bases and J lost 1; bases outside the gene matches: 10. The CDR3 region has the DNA TGTGCCGGCGACAGGGTGAGGGGCCAAGAGACCCAGTACTTC. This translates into CAGDRVRGQETQYF.

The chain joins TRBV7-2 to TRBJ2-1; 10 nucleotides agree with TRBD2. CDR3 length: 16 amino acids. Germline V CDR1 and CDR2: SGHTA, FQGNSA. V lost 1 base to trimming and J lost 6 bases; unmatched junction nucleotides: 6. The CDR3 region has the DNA TGTGCCAGCAGCTTAGTTTCTAGCGGGAGTAGCAATGAGCAGTTCTTC. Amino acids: CASSLVSSGSSNEQFF.

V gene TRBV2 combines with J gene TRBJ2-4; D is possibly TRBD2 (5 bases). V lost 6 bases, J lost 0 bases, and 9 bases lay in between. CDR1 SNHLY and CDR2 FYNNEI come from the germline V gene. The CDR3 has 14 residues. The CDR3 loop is CASRGGLAKNIQYF. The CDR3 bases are TGTGCCAGCAGGGGCGGACTAGCCAAAAACATTCAGTACTTC.

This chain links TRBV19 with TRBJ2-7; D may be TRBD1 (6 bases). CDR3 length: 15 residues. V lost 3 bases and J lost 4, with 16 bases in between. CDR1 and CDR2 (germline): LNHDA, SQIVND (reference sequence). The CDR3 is CASSIGTGSYYEQYF. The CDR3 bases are TGTGCCAGTAGTATTGGTACAGGGAGTTATTACGAGCAGTACTTC.

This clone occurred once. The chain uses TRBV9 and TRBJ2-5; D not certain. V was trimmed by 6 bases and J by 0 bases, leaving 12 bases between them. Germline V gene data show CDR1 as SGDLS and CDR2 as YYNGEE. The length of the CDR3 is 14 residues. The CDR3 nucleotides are TGTGCCAGCACCTACGGGCCGTACCAAGAGACCCAGTACTTC. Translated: CASTYGPYQETQYF.

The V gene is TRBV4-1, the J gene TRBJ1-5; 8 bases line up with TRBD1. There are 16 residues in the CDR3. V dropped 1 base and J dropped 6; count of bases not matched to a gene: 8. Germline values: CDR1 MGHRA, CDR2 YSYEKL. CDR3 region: CASSQAIRGRGQPQHF. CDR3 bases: TGCGCCAGCAGCCAAGCAATCAGGGGGCGAGGTCAGCCCCAGCATTTT.

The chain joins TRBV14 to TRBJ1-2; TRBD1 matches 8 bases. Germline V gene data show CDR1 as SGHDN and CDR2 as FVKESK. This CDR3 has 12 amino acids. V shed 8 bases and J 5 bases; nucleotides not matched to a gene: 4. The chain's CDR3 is CASGTGQYGYTF. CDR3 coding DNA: TGTGCCAGCGGGACAGGCCAGTATGGCTACACCTTC.

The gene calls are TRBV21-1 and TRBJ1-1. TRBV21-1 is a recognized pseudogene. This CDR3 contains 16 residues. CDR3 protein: CASSSNVNRGNQSAFF. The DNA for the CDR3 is TGTGCCAGCAGCTCAAACGTCAACCGAGGGAATCAATCCGCTTTCTTT.

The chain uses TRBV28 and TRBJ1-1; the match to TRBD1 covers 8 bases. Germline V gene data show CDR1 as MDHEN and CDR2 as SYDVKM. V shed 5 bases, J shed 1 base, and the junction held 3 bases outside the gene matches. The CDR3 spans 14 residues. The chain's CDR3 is CASSIGTGNTEAFF. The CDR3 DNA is TGTGCCAGCAGTATAGGGACAGGGAACACTGAAGCTTTCTTT.

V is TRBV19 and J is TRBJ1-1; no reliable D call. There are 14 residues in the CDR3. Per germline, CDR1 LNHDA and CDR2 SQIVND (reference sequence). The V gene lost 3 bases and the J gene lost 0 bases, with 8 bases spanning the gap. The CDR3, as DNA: TGTGCCAGTAGTATTATAGGTCTGAACACTGAAGCTTTCTTT. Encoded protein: CASSIIGLNTEAFF.

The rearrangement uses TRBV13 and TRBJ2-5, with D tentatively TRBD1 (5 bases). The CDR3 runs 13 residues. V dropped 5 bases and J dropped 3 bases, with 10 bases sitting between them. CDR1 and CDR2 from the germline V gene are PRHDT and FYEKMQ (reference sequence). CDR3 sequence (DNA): TGTGCCAGCAGCGGGGCCCCGAAAGAGACCCAGTACTTC. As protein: CASSGAPKETQYF.

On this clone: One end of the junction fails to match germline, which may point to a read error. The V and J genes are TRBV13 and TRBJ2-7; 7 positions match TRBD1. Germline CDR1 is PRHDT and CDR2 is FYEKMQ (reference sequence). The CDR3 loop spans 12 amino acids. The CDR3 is CASSVGGHEQYF. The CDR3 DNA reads TGTGCCAGCAGCGTAGGGGGCCACGAGCAGTACTTC.

CDR3: CASSLETGTGNTIYF. CDR3 nucleotides: TGTGCCAGCAGCTTAGAGACAGGGACCGGAAACACCATATATTTT. This chain links TRBV7-2 with TRBJ1-3; the match to TRBD1 covers 7 bases. The CDR3 consists of 15 residues. V was clipped by 1 base and J by 4 bases; unmatched bases: 4. Germline values: CDR1 SGHTA, CDR2 FQGNSA.

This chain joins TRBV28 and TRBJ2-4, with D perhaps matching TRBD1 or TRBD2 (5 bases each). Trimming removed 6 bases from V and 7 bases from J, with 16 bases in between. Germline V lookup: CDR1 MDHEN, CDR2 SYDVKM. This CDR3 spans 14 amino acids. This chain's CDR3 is CASRPGPSPNIQYF. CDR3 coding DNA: TGTGCCAGCAGACCGGGACCTTCACCCAACATTCAGTACTTC.

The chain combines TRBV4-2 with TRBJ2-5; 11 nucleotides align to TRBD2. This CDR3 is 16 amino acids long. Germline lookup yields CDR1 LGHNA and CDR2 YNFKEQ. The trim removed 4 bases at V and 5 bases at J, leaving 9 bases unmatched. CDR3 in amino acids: CASSPELAGGGETQYF. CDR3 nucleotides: TGTGCCAGCAGCCCCGAGCTAGCGGGAGGAGGGGAGACCCAGTACTTC.